This T cell receptor (beta chain) was identified in a study of OX40 agonist ivuxolimab in advanced cancers. On the study more broadly: Six ivuxolimab dose levels, 0.01 to 10 mg/kg, were given intravenously every 2 weeks. The study, taken as a whole, reports: At doses 0.1 to 3.0 mg/kg, CD4+ and CD8+ clones expanded.

Assay: immunoSEQ multiplex PCR; the TCRdb copy retains only in-frame clones and omits some. The sample lists some 65,000 clones, about 85% occurring once. Comment on this clone: Its target is unknown.

The CDR3 consists of 15 residues. CDR1 SGHRS and CDR2 YFSETQ come from the germline V gene. Germline trimming cut 3 bases from V and 7 bases from J; bases unmatched to any gene: 8. Sequencing was performed on CD4+ or CD8+ T cells sorted from blood, taken in a trial of the OX40 agonist ivuxolimab. The clonotype comes from an adult with an advanced solid tumor such as melanoma, head and neck, liver or kidney cancer. The chain couples TRBV5-1 to TRBJ2-1; TRBD2 matches at 9 bases. The CDR3 sequence is CASSSTAGGVNEQFF. The CDR3 bases are TGCGCCAGCAGCTCCACAGCGGGAGGAGTTAATGAGCAGTTCTTC.